These 8 T cell receptor beta chains share one sample of origin, sequenced in a study of shared clonotypes between healthy human individuals. Assay used: immunoSEQ multiplex PCR; TCRdb lists only in-frame clones, some missing. This sample has about 1.1 million clones; roughly 74% occur once, and the top ten carry more than 0.55%. Source material: memory CD4+ T cells from PBMCs. Described subset: CD45RA-negative fraction. The receptors were gathered from a man aged 18 to 29 in good health. Some clones in this sample may be carry-over from other donors' samples.

This clone has only a few counts. V is TRBV18 and J is TRBJ2-7; 7 bases agree with TRBD1. CDR1 KGHSH and CDR2 LQKENI come from the germline V gene. V lost 2 bases and J lost 5; bases outside the gene matches: 3. This CDR3 region has 13 residues. Here the CDR3 reads CASSPGTAHEQYF. CDR3 coding DNA: TGTGCCAGCTCACCAGGGACAGCCCACGAGCAGTACTTC.

The V call is TRBV7-9, the J call TRBJ1-1; 10 bases fit TRBD1. The germline CDR1 and CDR2 sequences are SEHNR and FQNEAQ (reference sequence). Trimming at V came to 4 bases and at J to 7 bases, leaving 9 bases not matched to a gene. This CDR3 is built from 15 residues. Written as DNA, the CDR3 is TGTGCCAGCAGCTCTAGCGGGACAGGGGATAATGAAGCTTTCTTT. It is translated as CASSSSGTGDNEAFF.

V gene TRBV9 combines with J gene TRBJ2-3, with TRBD2 matching 10 bases. Germline V lookup: CDR1 SGDLS, CDR2 YYNGEE. The CDR3 has 16 amino acids. Trimming took 0 bases from V and 6 from J; bases not matched to a gene: 7. The CDR3 sequence is CASSVVGLAGADTQYF. The CDR3 bases are TGTGCCAGCAGCGTAGTCGGGCTAGCGGGAGCGGATACGCAGTATTTT.

About this clone: Other DNA sequences in this specimen translate into the identical CDR3. The CDR3 DNA reads TGTGCCAGCAGCTTAGGGGTGGGAACCTACGAGCAGTACTTC. Protein: CASSLGVGTYEQYF. The rearrangement uses TRBV7-2 and TRBJ2-7, with D uncertain. V was trimmed by 1 base and J by 2 bases, leaving 9 bases between them. CDR1 SGHTA and CDR2 FQGNSA come from the germline V gene. This CDR3 contains 14 residues.

The chain carries TRBV7-9 and TRBJ1-1; D is unresolved. The V gene's germline CDR1 is SEHNR and CDR2 FQNEAQ (reference sequence). Trimming cost V 5 bases and J 2 bases, with 9 bases left between them. This CDR3 contains 13 residues. CDR3 protein: CASSVTINTEAFF. The CDR3 nucleotides read TGTGCCAGCAGCGTTACGATAAACACTGAAGCTTTCTTT.

This clone was seen only a few times. The rearrangement links TRBV7-3 to TRBJ2-3; 10 bases are shared with TRBD2. Trimming cost V 2 bases and J 1 base; bases outside gene matches: 9. This CDR3 is 18 amino acids long. Germline CDR1 reads SGHTA; CDR2 reads FQGTGA. CDR3 sequence: CASSLGVLAGDGTDTQYF. In DNA form, the CDR3 reads TGTGCCAGCAGCTTAGGGGTCCTAGCGGGAGACGGCACAGATACGCAGTATTTT.

This clone was recorded a few times. The genes are TRBV12-2 and TRBJ2-2; no check of the table's D call, TRBD2, against the DNA was made. TRBV12-2 constitutes a pseudogene. This CDR3 is 11 amino acids long. Here the CDR3 reads CARPKHGELFF. CDR3 nucleotides: TGTGCAAGGCCTAAGCACGGGGAGCTGTTTTTT.

A note on this clone: A single base is all that separates this from a far larger clone, so a read error is likely. J is TRBJ2-7 and V is TRBV2; D remains unclear. CDR1 is SNHLY, CDR2 FYNNEI, per germline. This CDR3 has 14 residues. Trimming shortened V by 4 bases and J by 5 bases, and 15 bases separated the two germline ends. CDR3 region: CASSATVVGDEQYF. The CDR3 coding sequence is TGTGCCAGCAGTGCGACGGTCGTGGGCGACGAGCAGTACTTC.